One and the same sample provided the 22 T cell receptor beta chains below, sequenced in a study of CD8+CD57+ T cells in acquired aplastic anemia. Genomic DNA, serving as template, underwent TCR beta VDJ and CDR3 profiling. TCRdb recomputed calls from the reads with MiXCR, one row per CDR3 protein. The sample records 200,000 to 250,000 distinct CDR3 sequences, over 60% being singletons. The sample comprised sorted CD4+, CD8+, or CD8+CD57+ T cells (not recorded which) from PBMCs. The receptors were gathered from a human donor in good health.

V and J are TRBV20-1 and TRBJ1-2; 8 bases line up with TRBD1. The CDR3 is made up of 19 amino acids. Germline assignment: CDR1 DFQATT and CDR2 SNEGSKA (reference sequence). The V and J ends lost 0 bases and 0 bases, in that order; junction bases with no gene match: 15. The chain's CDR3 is CSARDLWSGGEDPNYGYTF. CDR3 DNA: TGCAGTGCTAGAGATCTGTGGTCAGGGGGCGAGGATCCTAACTATGGCTACACCTTC.

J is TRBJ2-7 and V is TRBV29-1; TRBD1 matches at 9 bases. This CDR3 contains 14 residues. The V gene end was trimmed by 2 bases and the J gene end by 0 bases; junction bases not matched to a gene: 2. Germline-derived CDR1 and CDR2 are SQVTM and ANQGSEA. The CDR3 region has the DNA TGCAGCGTTGAAATGACAGGGGGCTCCTACGAGCAGTACTTC. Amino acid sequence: CSVEMTGGSYEQYF.

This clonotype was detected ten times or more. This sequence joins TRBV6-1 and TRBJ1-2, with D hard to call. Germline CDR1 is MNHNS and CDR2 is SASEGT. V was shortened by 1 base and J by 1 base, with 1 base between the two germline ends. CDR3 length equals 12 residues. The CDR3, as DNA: TGTGCCAGCAGTGAAGATAACTATGGCTACACCTTC. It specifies CASSEDNYGYTF.

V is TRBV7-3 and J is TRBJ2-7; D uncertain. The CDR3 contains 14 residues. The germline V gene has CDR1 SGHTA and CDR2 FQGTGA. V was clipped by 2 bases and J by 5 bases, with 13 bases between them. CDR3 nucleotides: TGTGCCAGCAGCTTAGGGTCGACTGCCAACGAGCAGTACTTC. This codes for CASSLGSTANEQYF.

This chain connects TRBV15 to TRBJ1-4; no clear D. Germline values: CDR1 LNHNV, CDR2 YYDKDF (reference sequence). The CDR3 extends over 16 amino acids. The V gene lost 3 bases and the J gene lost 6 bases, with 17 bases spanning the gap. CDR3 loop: CATSSNPSWNDEKLFF. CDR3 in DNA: TGTGCCACCAGCAGCAACCCAAGTTGGAATGATGAAAAACTGTTTTTT. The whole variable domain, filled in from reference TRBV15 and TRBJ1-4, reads DAMVIQNPRYQVTQFGKPVTLSCSQTLNHNVMYWYQQKSSQAPKLLFHYYDKDFNNEADTPDNFQSRRPNTSFCFLDIRSPGLGDTAMYLCATSSNPSWNDEKLFFGSGTQLSVL.

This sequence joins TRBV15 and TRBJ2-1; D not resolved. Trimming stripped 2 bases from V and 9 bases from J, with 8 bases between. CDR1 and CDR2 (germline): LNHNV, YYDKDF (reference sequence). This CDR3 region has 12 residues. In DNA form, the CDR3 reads TGTGCCACCAGCAGAAGGTGGGGTGAGCAGTTCTTC. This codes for CATSRRWGEQFF.

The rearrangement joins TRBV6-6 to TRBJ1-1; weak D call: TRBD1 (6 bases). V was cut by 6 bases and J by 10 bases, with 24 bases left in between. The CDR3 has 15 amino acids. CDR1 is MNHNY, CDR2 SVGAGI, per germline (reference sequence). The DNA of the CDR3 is TGTGCCAGCAGCCACAGGGTACTTGGCGAAGTTGGAGCTTTCTTT. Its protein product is CASSHRVLGEVGAFF.

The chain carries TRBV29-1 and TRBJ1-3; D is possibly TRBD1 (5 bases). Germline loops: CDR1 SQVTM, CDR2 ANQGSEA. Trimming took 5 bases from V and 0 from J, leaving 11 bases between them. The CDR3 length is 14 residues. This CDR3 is CSVQSGVSGNTIYF. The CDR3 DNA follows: TGCAGCGTTCAATCGGGGGTCTCTGGAAACACCATATATTTT.

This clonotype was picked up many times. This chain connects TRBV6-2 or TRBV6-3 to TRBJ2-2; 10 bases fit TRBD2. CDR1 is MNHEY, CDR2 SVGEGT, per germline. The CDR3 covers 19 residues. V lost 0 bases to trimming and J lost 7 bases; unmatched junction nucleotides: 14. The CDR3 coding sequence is TGTGCCAGCAGTTACTCGATGGTCACCGGACTAGCGGATGGCGGGGAGCTGTTTTTT. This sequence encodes CASSYSMVTGLADGGELFF.

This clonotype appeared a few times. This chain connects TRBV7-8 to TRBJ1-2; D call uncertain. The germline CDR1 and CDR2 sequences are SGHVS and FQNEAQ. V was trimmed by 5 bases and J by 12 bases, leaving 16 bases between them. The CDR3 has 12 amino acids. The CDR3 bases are TGTGCCAGCAGCACTGGGAACTCTGGAAACACCTTC. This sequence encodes CASSTGNSGNTF.

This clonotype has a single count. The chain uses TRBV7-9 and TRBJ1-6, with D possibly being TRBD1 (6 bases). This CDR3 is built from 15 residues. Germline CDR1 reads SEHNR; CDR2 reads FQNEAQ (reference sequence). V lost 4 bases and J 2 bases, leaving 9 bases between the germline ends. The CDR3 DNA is TGTGCCAGCAGCTCGGACAGAACCTATAATTCACCCCTCCACTTT. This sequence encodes CASSSDRTYNSPLHF.

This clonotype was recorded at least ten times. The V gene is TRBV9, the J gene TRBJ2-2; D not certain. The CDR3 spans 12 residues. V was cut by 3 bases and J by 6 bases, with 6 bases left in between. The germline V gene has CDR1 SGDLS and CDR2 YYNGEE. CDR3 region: CASSGASGELFF. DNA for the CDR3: TGTGCCAGCAGCGGAGCGTCCGGGGAGCTGTTTTTT.

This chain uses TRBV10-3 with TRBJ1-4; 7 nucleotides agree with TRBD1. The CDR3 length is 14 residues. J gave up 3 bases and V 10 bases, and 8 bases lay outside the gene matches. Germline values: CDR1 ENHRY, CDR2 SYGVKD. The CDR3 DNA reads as TGTGCCAGCACTAGGGGGCTATCTAATGAAAAACTGTTTTTT. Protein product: CASTRGLSNEKLFF.

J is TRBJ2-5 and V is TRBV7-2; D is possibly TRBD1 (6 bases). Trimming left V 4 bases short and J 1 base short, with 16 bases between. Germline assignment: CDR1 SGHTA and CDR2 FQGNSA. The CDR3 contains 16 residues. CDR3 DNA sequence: TGTGCCAGCAGCTCGCGACTGTGGGACACCCAAGAGACCCAGTACTTC. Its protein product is CASSSRLWDTQETQYF.

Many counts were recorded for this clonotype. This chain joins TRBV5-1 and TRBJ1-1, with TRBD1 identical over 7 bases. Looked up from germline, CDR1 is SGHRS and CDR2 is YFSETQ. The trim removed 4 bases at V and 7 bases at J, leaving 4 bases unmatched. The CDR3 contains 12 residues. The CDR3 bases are TGCGCCAGCAGCCAGTCAGGGGGTGAAGCTTTCTTT. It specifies CASSQSGGEAFF.

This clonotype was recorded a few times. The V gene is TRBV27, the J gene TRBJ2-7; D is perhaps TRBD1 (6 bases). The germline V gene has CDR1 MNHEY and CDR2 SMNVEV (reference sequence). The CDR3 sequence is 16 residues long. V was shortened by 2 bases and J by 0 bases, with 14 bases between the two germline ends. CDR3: CASSLQGFVSSYEQYF. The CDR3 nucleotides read TGTGCCAGCAGTTTACAGGGGTTTGTGAGCTCCTACGAGCAGTACTTC.

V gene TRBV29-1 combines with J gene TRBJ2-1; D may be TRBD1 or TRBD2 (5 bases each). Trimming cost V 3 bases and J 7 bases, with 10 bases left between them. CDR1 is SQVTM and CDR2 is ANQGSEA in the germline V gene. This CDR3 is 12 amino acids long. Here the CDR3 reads CSVDGEGNEQFF. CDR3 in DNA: TGCAGCGTTGATGGCGAGGGGAATGAGCAGTTCTTC.

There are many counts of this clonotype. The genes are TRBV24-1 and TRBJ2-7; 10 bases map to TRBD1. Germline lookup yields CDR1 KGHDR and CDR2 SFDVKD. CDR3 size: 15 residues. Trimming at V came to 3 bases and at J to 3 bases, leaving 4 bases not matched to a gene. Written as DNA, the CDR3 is TGTGCCACCAGTGATGGGACAGGGGACGGCTACGAGCAGTACTTC. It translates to CATSDGTGDGYEQYF.

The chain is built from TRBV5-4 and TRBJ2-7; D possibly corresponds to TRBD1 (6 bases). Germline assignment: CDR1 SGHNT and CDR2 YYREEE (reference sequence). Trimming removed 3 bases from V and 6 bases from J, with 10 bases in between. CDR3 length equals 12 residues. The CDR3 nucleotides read TGTGCCAGCAGCTGGGGGCCAGTCGAGCAGTACTTC. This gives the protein CASSWGPVEQYF.

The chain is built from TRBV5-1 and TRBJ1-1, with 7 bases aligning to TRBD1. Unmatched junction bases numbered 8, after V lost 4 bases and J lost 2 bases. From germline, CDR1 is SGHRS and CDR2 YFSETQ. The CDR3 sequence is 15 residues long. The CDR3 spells CASSPGGTANTEAFF. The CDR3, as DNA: TGCGCCAGCAGCCCTGGAGGGACAGCTAACACTGAAGCTTTCTTT.

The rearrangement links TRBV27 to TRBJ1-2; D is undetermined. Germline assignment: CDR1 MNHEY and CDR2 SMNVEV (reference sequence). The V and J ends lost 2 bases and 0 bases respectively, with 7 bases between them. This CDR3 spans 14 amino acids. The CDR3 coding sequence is TGTGCCAGCAGTTTAAACGGCGCTAACTATGGCTACACCTTC. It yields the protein CASSLNGANYGYTF.

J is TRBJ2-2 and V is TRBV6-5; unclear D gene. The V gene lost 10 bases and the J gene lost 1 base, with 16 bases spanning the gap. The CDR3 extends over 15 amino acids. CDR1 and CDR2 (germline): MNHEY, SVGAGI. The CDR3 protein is CATLPPTENTGELFF. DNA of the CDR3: TGTGCCACCCTCCCCCCGACCGAGAACACCGGGGAGCTGTTTTTT.